These 7 T cell receptor beta chains came from one sample sequenced in a study of T cells in Graves' hyperthyroidism and ophthalmopathy. Amplification of TCR beta CDR3 regions was performed using RNA transcripts as template. Primed by the HTBI set, a first-round RT-PCR was run on the TCR CDR3. TCRdb analysed the multiplex PCR reads with MiXCR anew, one entry per CDR3 protein. The sample consists of more than 300,000 distinct CDR3 sequences, approximately 18% of them appearing once. Specimen: blood. These receptor sequences come from a man aged 18-30 years with Graves' ophthalmopathy.

This clonotype was counted a single time. The genes are TRBV10-3 and TRBJ2-3; D assignment may be TRBD1 or TRBD2 (5 bases each). The CDR3 totals 12 residues. CDR1 is ENHRY, CDR2 SYGVKD, per germline. V lost 7 bases and J 1 base, leaving 6 bases between the germline ends. For the CDR3, the DNA is TGTGCCATCATGGGGGGCACAGATACGCAGTATTTT. Its protein product is CAIMGGTDTQYF.

There are many counts of this clonotype. This chain links TRBV10-3 with TRBJ1-2, with 8 bases aligning to TRBD1. Germline CDR1 ENHRY, CDR2 SYGVKD. J lost 8 bases, V lost 10 bases, and 9 bases had no gene match. There are 12 residues in the CDR3. The CDR3 sequence is CATTDREGGYTF. The CDR3 bases are TGTGCCACCACGGACAGGGAAGGCGGCTACACCTTC.

This clonotype was observed a handful of times. This chain joins TRBV5-1 and TRBJ1-1; D gene unclear. CDR3 size: 18 residues. V was clipped by 2 bases and J by 0 bases, with 20 bases between them. Germline values: CDR1 SGHRS, CDR2 YFSETQ. As DNA, the CDR3 is TGCGCCAGCAGCTTTGCCCCTCTGTCGGTACCAATGAACACTGAAGCTTTCTTT. Translating gives CASSFAPLSVPMNTEAFF.

Regarding this clonotype: A much bigger clone sits one base away, suggesting this may be a read error. The chain is built from TRBV5-1 and TRBJ1-4; D is perhaps TRBD1 (5 bases). CDR1 and CDR2 from the germline V gene are SGHRS and YFSETQ. The length of the CDR3 is 16 residues. Trimming stripped 1 base from V and 1 base from J, with 11 bases between. The CDR3 DNA reads as TGCGCCAGCAGCTTGAATGGGGCTCGAACTAATGAAAAACTGTTTTTT. Translation: CASSLNGARTNEKLFF.

This clonotype showed up many times. The chain uses TRBV2 and TRBJ1-1; D is ambiguous. Germline V gives CDR1 SNHLY, CDR2 FYNNEI. The CDR3 totals 14 residues. Deletions cut 6 bases from V and 5 bases from J, with 16 bases between. This CDR3 reads CASRYGPTGTEAFF. CDR3 DNA sequence: TGTGCCAGCAGATACGGACCTACGGGGACTGAAGCTTTCTTT.

The CDR3 reads CASSPPTGVGTGELFF. CDR3 in DNA: TGTGCCAGCTCACCTCCGACAGGGGTTGGCACCGGGGAGCTGTTTTTT. This chain connects TRBV18 to TRBJ2-2; 8 bases fit TRBD1. The CDR3 loop spans 16 amino acids. Germline values: CDR1 KGHSH, CDR2 LQKENI. With V trimmed by 3 bases and J by 4 bases, 7 bases remained unmatched.

This clonotype was found once. This chain uses TRBV18 with TRBJ2-7; 10 positions match TRBD1. V lost 0 bases and J lost 6; bases outside the gene matches: 8. Looked up from germline, CDR1 is KGHSH and CDR2 is LQKENI. The CDR3 consists of 16 residues. CDR3 DNA: TGTGCCAGCTCACCACCTGGAGGACAGGGGGATCGCGAGCAGTACTTC. It codes for CASSPPGGQGDREQYF.